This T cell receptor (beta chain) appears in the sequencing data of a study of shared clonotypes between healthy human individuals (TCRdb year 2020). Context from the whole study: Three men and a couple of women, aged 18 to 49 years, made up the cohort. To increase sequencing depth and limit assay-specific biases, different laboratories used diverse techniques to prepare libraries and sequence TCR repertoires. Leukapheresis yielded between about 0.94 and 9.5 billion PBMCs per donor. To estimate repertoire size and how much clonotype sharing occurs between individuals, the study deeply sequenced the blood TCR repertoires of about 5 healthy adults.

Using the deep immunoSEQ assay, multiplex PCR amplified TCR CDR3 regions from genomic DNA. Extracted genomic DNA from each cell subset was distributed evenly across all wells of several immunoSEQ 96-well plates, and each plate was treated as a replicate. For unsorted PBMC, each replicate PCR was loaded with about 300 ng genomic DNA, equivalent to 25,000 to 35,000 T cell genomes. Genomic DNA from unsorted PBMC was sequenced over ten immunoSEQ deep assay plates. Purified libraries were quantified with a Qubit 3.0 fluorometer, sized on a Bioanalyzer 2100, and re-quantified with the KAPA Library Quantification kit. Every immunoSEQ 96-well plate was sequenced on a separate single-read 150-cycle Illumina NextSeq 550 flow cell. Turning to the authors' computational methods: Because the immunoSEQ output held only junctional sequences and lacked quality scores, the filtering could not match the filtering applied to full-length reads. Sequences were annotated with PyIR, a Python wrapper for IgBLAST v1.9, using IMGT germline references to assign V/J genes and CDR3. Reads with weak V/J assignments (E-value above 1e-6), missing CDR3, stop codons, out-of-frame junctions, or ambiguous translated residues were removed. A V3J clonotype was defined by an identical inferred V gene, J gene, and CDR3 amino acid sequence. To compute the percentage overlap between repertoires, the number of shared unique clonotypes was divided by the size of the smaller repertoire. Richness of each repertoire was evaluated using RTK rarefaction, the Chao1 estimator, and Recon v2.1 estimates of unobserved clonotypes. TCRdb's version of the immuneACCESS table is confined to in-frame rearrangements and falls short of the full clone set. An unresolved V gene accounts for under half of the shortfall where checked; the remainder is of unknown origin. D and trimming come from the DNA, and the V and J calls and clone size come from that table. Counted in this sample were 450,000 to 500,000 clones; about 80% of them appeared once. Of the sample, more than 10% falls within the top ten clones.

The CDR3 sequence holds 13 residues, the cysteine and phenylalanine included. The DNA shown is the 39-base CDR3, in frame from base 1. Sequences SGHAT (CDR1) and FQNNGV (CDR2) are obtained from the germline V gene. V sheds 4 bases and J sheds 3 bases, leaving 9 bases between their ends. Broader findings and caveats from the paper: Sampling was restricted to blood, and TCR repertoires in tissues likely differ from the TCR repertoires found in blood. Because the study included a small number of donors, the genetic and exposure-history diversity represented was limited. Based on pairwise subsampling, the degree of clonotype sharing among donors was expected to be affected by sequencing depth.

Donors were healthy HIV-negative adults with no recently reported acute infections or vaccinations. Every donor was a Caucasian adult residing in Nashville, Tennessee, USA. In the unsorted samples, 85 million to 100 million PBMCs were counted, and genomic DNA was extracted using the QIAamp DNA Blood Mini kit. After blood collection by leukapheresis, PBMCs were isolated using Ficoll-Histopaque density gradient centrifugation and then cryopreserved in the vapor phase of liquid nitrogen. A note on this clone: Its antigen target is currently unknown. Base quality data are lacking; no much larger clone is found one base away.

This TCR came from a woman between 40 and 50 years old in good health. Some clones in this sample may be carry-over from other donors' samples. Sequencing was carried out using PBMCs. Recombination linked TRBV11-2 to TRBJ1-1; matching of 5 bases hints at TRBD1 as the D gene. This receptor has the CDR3 CASSSQGYTEAFF. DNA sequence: TGTGCCAGCAGCTCCCAGGGTTACACTGAAGCTTTCTTT.